These 20 T cell receptor beta chains were sequenced from one sample in a study of blood T cell repertoires in COVID-19. This table comes from immunoSEQ multiplex PCR, and its TCRdb copy is limited to in-frame clones, with some not included. The sample shows about 400,000 clones, nearly 90% of them seen only once. The sequenced material came from PBMCs or T cells enriched from blood (not recorded which). The receptors derive from a woman younger than 45 who had recovered from COVID-19.

The rearrangement uses TRBV9 and TRBJ1-4; D is unresolved. CDR1 and CDR2 (germline): SGDLS, YYNGEE. The CDR3 has 15 residues. V lost 0 bases, J lost 6 bases, and 12 bases lay in between. The CDR3 here is CASSVVTGGDEKLFF. DNA for the CDR3: TGTGCCAGCAGCGTAGTTACGGGAGGTGATGAAAAACTGTTTTTT.

The chain links TRBV6-5 to TRBJ2-7; D unclear. The CDR3 has 12 residues. In germline, CDR1 is MNHEY, CDR2 SVGAGI. V was trimmed by 7 bases and J by 1 base, leaving 8 bases between them. The chain's CDR3 is CASNAISYEQYF. CDR3 in DNA: TGTGCCAGCAACGCGATATCCTACGAGCAGTACTTC.

This clone appeared a few times. The gene calls are TRBV28 and TRBJ1-3; the D is unclear. Between the trimmed V and J ends, which lost 7 bases and 13 bases, there was a span of 14 bases. The length of the CDR3 is 11 residues. CDR1 and CDR2 (germline): MDHEN, SYDVKM. The chain's CDR3 is CASTPGSPIYF. The CDR3 nucleotides read TGTGCCAGCACCCCAGGATCTCCGATATATTTT.

The chain uses TRBV5-5 and TRBJ1-6, with 10 bases that match TRBD1. With 2 bases clipped from V and 9 bases from J, the junction kept 5 bases outside the gene matches. The germline V gene has CDR1 SGHKS and CDR2 YYEKEE (reference sequence). The CDR3 is 15 residues long. The CDR3 sequence: CASSLGQGVASPLHF. The CDR3 nucleotides read TGTGCCAGCAGCTTAGGACAGGGGGTTGCTTCACCCCTCCACTTT.

The chain combines TRBV27 with TRBJ2-6, with D tentatively TRBD2 (5 bases). Germline CDR1 reads MNHEY; CDR2 reads SMNVEV (reference sequence). Between the trimmed V and J ends, which lost 3 bases and 3 bases, there was a span of 9 bases. The CDR3 runs 15 residues. CDR3 sequence reads: CASSFGRGGANVLTF. CDR3 DNA: TGTGCCAGCAGTTTCGGCCGGGGTGGGGCCAACGTCCTGACTTTC.

The J gene is TRBJ1-6, the V gene TRBV7-9, with a weak D call TRBD1 (6 bases). The CDR3 extends over 16 amino acids. The germline V gene encodes CDR1 SEHNR and CDR2 FQNEAQ (reference sequence). The ends were cut back, 5 bases at V and 10 bases at J, with 21 bases in the middle. The CDR3 reads CASSTPSGTPRSPLHF. As DNA, the CDR3 is TGTGCCAGCAGCACTCCTTCGGGGACACCCAGATCACCCCTCCACTTT.

J is TRBJ2-5 and V is TRBV28, with a tentative D call TRBD1 (6 bases). Trimming shortened V by 2 bases and J by 5 bases, and 15 bases separated the two germline ends. Per germline, CDR1 MDHEN and CDR2 SYDVKM. This CDR3 contains 15 residues. CDR3 in amino acids: CASSLAGAQRETQYF. CDR3 sequence (DNA): TGTGCCAGCAGTTTAGCAGGGGCCCAGCGGGAGACCCAGTACTTC.

The rearrangement joins TRBV7-5 to TRBJ2-1; TRBD1 is the table's D call and was not checked against the DNA. TRBV7-5 corresponds to a pseudogene. CDR3 length: 15 residues. The CDR3 DNA follows: TGTGCCAGAAGCTTCACAGGGGACTCCTACAATGAGCAGTTCTTC. Amino acid sequence: CARSFTGDSYNEQFF.

The V and J genes are TRBV5-4 and TRBJ2-5; TRBD1 aligns across 10 bases. This CDR3 comprises 17 residues. With 0 bases clipped from V and 2 bases from J, the junction kept 7 bases outside the gene matches. From germline, CDR1 is SGHNT and CDR2 YYREEE (reference sequence). CDR3 loop: CASSLGLGQGGQETQYF. The CDR3 nucleotides are TGTGCCAGCAGCTTGGGACTTGGACAGGGGGGACAAGAGACCCAGTACTTC.

This chain links TRBV5-1 with TRBJ2-5; 15 bases fit TRBD2. Trimming cost V 3 bases and J 0 bases; bases outside gene matches: 3. The length of the CDR3 is 17 residues. The germline CDR1 and CDR2 sequences are SGHRS and YFSETQ. CDR3 bases: TGCGCCAGCAGCTCTGGGACTAGCGGGGGGTACCAAGAGACCCAGTACTTC. Its translation is CASSSGTSGGYQETQYF.

The chain couples TRBV6-5 to TRBJ2-7, with 7 bases identical to TRBD1. The CDR3 consists of 14 residues. V shed 2 bases, J shed 5 bases, and the junction held 6 bases outside the gene matches. The V gene's germline CDR1 is MNHEY and CDR2 SVGAGI. The CDR3 DNA reads TGTGCCAGCAGTTACGGGACAGTGAGCAACGAGCAGTACTTC. It codes for CASSYGTVSNEQYF.

The genes are TRBV5-1 and TRBJ2-5; no clear D. This CDR3 is built from 15 residues. Trimming shortened V by 4 bases and J by 2 bases, and 15 bases separated the two germline ends. Germline CDR1 is SGHRS and CDR2 is YFSETQ. CDR3 DNA sequence: TGCGCCAGCAGCCAAAGCAGGCGTGGACAAGAGACCCAGTACTTC. Translated: CASSQSRRGQETQYF.

This chain's CDR3 is CASTQTGTSDNEQFF. The CDR3 bases are TGCGCCAGCACTCAAACCGGGACTAGCGACAATGAGCAGTTCTTC. The J gene is TRBJ2-1, the V gene TRBV4-1; 10 bases map to TRBD2. This CDR3 contains 15 residues. The germline CDR1 and CDR2 sequences are MGHRA and YSYEKL. After removal of 7 bases from V and 5 bases from J, the junction contained 8 bases not matched to a gene.

This clone was detected once. This sequence joins TRBV18 and TRBJ2-1, with TRBD2 identical over 9 bases. J gave up 2 bases and V 3 bases, and 2 bases lay outside the gene matches. CDR3 length equals 15 residues. Germline V gene data show CDR1 as KGHSH and CDR2 as LQKENI. This chain's CDR3 is CASSPLAGTYNEQFF. DNA of the CDR3: TGTGCCAGCTCACCGCTAGCGGGGACCTACAATGAGCAGTTCTTC.

V is TRBV6-1 and J is TRBJ2-7; D is unclear. The germline V and J ends were trimmed by 1 base and 0 bases, with 13 bases remaining between them. The length of the CDR3 is 16 residues. Per the germline V gene, CDR1 is MNHNS and CDR2 is SASEGT. The CDR3 region is CASSEGVWHSSYEQYF. DNA of the CDR3: TGTGCCAGCAGTGAAGGCGTGTGGCACAGCTCCTACGAGCAGTACTTC.

The chain is built from TRBV18 and TRBJ2-7; 7 bases map to TRBD2. After removal of 3 bases from V and 2 bases from J, the junction contained 10 bases not matched to a gene. CDR1 is KGHSH and CDR2 is LQKENI in the germline V gene. This CDR3 region has 16 residues. The CDR3 protein is CASSPPGRGRAYEQYF. DNA of the CDR3: TGTGCCAGCTCACCGCCCGGTAGAGGGAGGGCCTACGAGCAGTACTTC.

CDR3 protein: CASSLLPTGELFF. As DNA, the CDR3 is TGTGCCAGCAGCTTACTCCCCACCGGGGAGCTGTTTTTT. The V and J genes are TRBV11-3 and TRBJ2-2, with D unclear. This CDR3 has 13 residues. Per germline, CDR1 SGHNT and CDR2 YENEEA. Trimming cost V 2 bases and J 4 bases, with 5 bases left between them.

This clone was recorded once. V gene TRBV30 combines with J gene TRBJ2-4; 7 bases agree with TRBD1. Germline CDR1 is GTSNPN and CDR2 is SVGIG (reference sequence). The CDR3 totals 13 residues. The J segment lost 6 bases and the V segment lost 5 bases, leaving 7 bases of the junction unmatched. The CDR3 DNA is TGTGCCTGGGTCCGGGACAGAGGAAACATTCAGTACTTC. This translates into CAWVRDRGNIQYF.

The chain employs TRBV6-2 or TRBV6-3 and TRBJ2-3; TRBD2 aligns across 8 bases. Trimming cost V 4 bases and J 1 base; bases outside gene matches: 4. Per germline, CDR1 MNHEY and CDR2 SVGEGT. CDR3 length: 15 residues. CDR3 residues: CASSSPGGGTDTQYF. The CDR3 DNA follows: TGTGCCAGCAGTTCTCCCGGGGGGGGCACAGATACGCAGTATTTT.

The chain uses TRBV27 and TRBJ2-3; TRBD2 matches at 14 bases. Per the germline V gene, CDR1 is MNHEY and CDR2 is SMNVEV (reference sequence). J gave up 4 bases and V 5 bases, and 5 bases lay outside the gene matches. This CDR3 region has 16 residues. CDR3 nucleotides: TGTGCCAGCAGTCCACGACTAGCGGGAGGGCCAGATACGCAGTATTTT. It yields the protein CASSPRLAGGPDTQYF.